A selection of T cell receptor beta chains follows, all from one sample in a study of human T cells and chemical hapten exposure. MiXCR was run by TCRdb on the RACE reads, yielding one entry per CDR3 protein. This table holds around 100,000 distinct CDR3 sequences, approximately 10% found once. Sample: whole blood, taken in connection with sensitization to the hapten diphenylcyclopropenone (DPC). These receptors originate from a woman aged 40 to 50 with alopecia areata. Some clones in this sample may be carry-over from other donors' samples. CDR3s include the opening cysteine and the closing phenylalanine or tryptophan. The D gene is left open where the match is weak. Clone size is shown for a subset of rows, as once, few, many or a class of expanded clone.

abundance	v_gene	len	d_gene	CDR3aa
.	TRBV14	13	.	CASSQGQITEAFF
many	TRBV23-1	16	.	CASSSTGGPSDETQYF
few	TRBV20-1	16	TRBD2	CSALRTSGGSYNEQFF
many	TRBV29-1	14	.	CSVSGGREYYGYTF
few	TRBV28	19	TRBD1	CASSPIGTGGPTSKGGYTF
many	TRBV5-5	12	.	CASTPDGPEAFF
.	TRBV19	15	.	CASSTISGSSYEQYF
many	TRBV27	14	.	CASSPRATQETQYF
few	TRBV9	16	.	CASSAGTGRFNAEAFF
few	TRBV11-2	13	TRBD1	CASSQPGQGAAFF
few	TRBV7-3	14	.	CASSLGVSGAGAFF
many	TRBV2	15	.	CASSAGRFPNSPLHF
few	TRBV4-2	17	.	CASSQDDSRTAYNEQFF
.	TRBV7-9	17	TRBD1	CASSLGAGQGPYNEQFF
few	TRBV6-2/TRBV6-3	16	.	CASSYGDPTNNSPLHF
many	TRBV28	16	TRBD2	CASSSGSGRPYNEQFF
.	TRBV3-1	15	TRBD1	CASSPRGQNNEKLFF
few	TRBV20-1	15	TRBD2	CSAPPLADTYNEQFF
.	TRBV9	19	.	CASSPRGSNGLPGANVLTF
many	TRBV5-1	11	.	CASSLLGKEYF
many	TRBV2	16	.	CASSEWPNISYNEQFF
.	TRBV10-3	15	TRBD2	CAIRVTSGRRDEQFF
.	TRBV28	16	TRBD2	CASSPLADLSTDTQYF
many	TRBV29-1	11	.	CSAPGGDTQYF
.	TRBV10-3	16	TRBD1	CAISDNGQGANTEAFF
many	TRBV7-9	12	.	CAVGKDGNEQFF
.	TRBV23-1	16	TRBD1	CASSHDGTVINQPQHF
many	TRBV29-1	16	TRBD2	CSVGGTSGGNQETQYF
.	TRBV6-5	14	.	CASTYGVYNTEAFF
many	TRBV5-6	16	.	CASSLAVGREERGYTF
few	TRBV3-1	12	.	CASSRLGYEQYF
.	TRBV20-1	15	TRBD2	CSARDQRGVLREQYF
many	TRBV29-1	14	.	CSVEVPWGSTEAFF
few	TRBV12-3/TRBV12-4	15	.	CASSLLGGSGNTIYF
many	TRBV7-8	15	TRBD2	CASRLLAGGTDTQYF
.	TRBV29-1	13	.	CSVVGQMNTEAFF
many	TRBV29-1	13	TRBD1	CSVETGLGDTQYF